One and the same sample provided the 24 T cell receptor beta chains below, sequenced in a study of monozygotic twins with inflammatory bowel disease. From its re-call of the 5' RACE reads, TCRdb lists each CDR3 protein once, without DNA. The table lists 150,000 to 200,000 distinct CDR3 sequences. Sequencing input: blood. Receptors originate from a human donor with ulcerative colitis or Crohn's disease, or a healthy co-twin of an affected twin (not recorded which).

The CDR3 reads CASSLVPSETQYF. The chain carries TRBV5-1 and TRBJ2-5. The CDR3 runs 13 residues. Germline assignment: CDR1 SGHRS and CDR2 YFSETQ.

The chain carries TRBV6-2 or TRBV6-3 and TRBJ2-4; there is no DNA to check the TCRdb D call of TRBD2. The CDR3 length is 15 residues. Germline CDR1 MNHEY, CDR2 SVGEGT. The CDR3 loop reads CASSYEIAVKNIQYF.

The V gene is TRBV6-2 or TRBV6-3, the J gene TRBJ2-1; TCRdb indicates TRBD1, and absent DNA this call remains unverified. The CDR3 length is 15 residues. Germline CDR1 MNHEY, CDR2 SVGEGT. The CDR3 reads CASSSGQGRNNEQFF.

J is TRBJ2-7 and V is TRBV4-3; TCRdb selects TRBD1, and the lack of DNA leaves this call unchecked. This CDR3 is 14 amino acids long. Germline V gene data show CDR1 as LGHNA and CDR2 as YSLEER. CDR3 protein: CASSQGSIRGEQYF.

This chain uses TRBV6-5 with TRBJ1-5; TCRdb's D call, TRBD1, is unchecked because there is no DNA. Germline values: CDR1 MNHEY, CDR2 SVGAGI. The CDR3 sequence is 13 residues long. The CDR3 region is CASSYSTGRGLHF.

The V call is TRBV6-4, the J call TRBJ2-2; TCRdb's D gene call, TRBD2, goes unchecked for lack of DNA. CDR3 length equals 13 residues. Germline V gene sequence: CDR1 MRHNA, CDR2 SNTAGT. CDR3 protein: CASGPSDTGELFF.

The chain carries TRBV20-1 and TRBJ2-1; TCRdb's D call, TRBD2, is unchecked because there is no DNA. This CDR3 is 16 amino acids long. Per germline, CDR1 DFQATT and CDR2 SNEGSKA (reference sequence). The CDR3 here is CSARDPASGQNNEQFF.

V gene TRBV5-6 combines with J gene TRBJ2-5; the TCRdb call, TRBD1, lacks DNA for checking. This CDR3 has 13 residues. From germline, CDR1 is SGHDT and CDR2 YYEEEE. CDR3 amino acids: CASTRGQGETQYF.

The chain links TRBV2 to TRBJ2-1; the TCRdb D gene call, TRBD2, has no DNA to confirm it. The CDR3 extends over 17 amino acids. Germline V gene lookup returns CDR1 SNHLY and CDR2 FYNNEI. CDR3 residues: CASNPSKAGTIHNEQFF.

This rearrangement joins TRBV28 to TRBJ2-7. Germline CDR1 MDHEN, CDR2 SYDVKM. This CDR3 has 12 residues. The CDR3 here is CASSLSLYEQYF.

J is TRBJ2-1 and V is TRBV7-7; TCRdb selects TRBD1, and the lack of DNA leaves this call unchecked. The CDR3 length is 13 residues. Germline V gives CDR1 SSHAT, CDR2 FNYEAQ (reference sequence). CDR3 sequence: CASSGTGMNEQFF.

The CDR3 is CASSPTLTSGRDTGELFF. V is TRBV7-8 and J is TRBJ2-2; checking the TCRdb D call of TRBD2 is not possible without DNA. CDR1 and CDR2 (germline): SGHVS, FQNEAQ. This CDR3 spans 18 amino acids. The full variable domain, completed using reference TRBV7-8 and TRBJ2-2, is GAGVSQSPRYKVAKRGQDVALRCDPISGHVSLFWYQQALGQGPEFLTYFQNEAQLDKSGLPSDRFFAERPEGSVSTLKIQRTQQEDSAVYLCASSPTLTSGRDTGELFFGEGSRLTVL.

The chain joins TRBV18 to TRBJ2-1; the TCRdb call, TRBD2, lacks DNA for checking. The germline V gene encodes CDR1 KGHSH and CDR2 LQKENI. The length of the CDR3 is 12 residues. Here the CDR3 reads CASSSLAREQFF.

This chain uses TRBV5-1 with TRBJ1-1. This CDR3 contains 11 residues. CDR1 and CDR2 (germline): SGHRS, YFSETQ. CDR3 protein: CASSLNKEAFF.

The V gene is TRBV6-2 or TRBV6-3, the J gene TRBJ2-5; TCRdb's D gene call, TRBD1, goes unchecked for lack of DNA. The CDR3 has 14 residues. CDR1 is MNHEY, CDR2 SVGEGT, per germline. The CDR3 sequence is CASSPWDRQETQYF.

The gene calls are TRBV24-1 and TRBJ1-5; the D gene TCRdb calls, TRBD1, cannot be checked with no DNA. CDR1 and CDR2 from the germline V gene are KGHDR and SFDVKD. The CDR3 contains 14 residues. The CDR3 region is CATSPGQGNQPQHF.

The chain couples TRBV7-2 to TRBJ1-3. There are 12 residues in the CDR3. Germline V gene lookup returns CDR1 SGHTA and CDR2 FQGNSA. The chain's CDR3 is CASSLEGGPIYF. Full variable domain (missing parts from reference TRBV7-2 and TRBJ1-3): GAGVSQSPSNKVTEKGKDVELRCDPISGHTALYWYRQSLGQGLEFLIYFQGNSAPDKSGLPSDRFSAERTGGSVSTLTIQRTQQEDSAVYLCASSLEGGPIYFGEGSWLTVV.

The chain is built from TRBV5-1 and TRBJ1-5. The CDR3 has 16 residues. Germline CDR1 reads SGHRS; CDR2 reads YFSETQ. The CDR3 is CVSSLDNGESNQPQHF.

V gene TRBV7-6 combines with J gene TRBJ2-7. There are 15 residues in the CDR3. Germline CDR1 SGHVS, CDR2 FNYEAQ. CDR3 loop: CASSSNAWSSYEQYF.

This chain uses TRBV5-1 with TRBJ1-4. This CDR3 contains 15 residues. Germline V gives CDR1 SGHRS, CDR2 YFSETQ. CDR3 region: CASSLDISTNEKLFF.

The rearrangement joins TRBV16 to TRBJ2-1; the D call from TCRdb, TRBD1, cannot be confirmed without DNA. Germline V gene lookup returns CDR1 KGHSY and CDR2 FQNENV. The length of the CDR3 is 15 residues. The CDR3 protein is CASSPDRLSYNEQFF.

The chain carries TRBV5-1 and TRBJ2-1; TCRdb's D gene call, TRBD2, goes unchecked for lack of DNA. CDR1 and CDR2 from the germline V gene are SGHRS and YFSETQ. The CDR3 is 19 amino acids. The CDR3 region is CASSSGTSGFPSSYNEQFF.

The chain employs TRBV30 and TRBJ2-4. Germline V gives CDR1 GTSNPN, CDR2 SVGIG (reference sequence). CDR3 size: 11 residues. The CDR3 sequence is CAWTLGYIQYF. The complete variable domain, with remaining parts taken from reference TRBV30 and TRBJ2-4, reads SQTIHQWPATLVQPVGSPLSLECTVEGTSNPNLYWYRQAAGRGLQLLFYSVGIGQISSEVPQNLSASRPQDRQFILSSKKLLLSDSGFYLCAWTLGYIQYFGAGTRLSVL.

The V call is TRBV12-3 or TRBV12-4, the J call TRBJ2-2; TCRdb selects TRBD2, and the lack of DNA leaves this call unchecked. This CDR3 is 15 amino acids long. The CDR3 loop reads CASSLGTTHAGELFF.